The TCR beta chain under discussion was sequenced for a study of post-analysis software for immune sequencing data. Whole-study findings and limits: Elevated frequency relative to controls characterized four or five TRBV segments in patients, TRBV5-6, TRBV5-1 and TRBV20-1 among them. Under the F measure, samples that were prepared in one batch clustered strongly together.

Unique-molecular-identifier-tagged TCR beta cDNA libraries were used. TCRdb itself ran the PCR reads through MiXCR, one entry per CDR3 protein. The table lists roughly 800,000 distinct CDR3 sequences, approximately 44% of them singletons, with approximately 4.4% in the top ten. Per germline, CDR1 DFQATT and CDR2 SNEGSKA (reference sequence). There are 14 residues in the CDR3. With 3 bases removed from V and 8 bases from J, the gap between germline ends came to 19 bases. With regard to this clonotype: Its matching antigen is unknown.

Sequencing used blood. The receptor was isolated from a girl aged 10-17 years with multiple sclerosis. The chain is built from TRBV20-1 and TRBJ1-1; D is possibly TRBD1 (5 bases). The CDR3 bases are TGCAGTGCTAGGGGGCGGGCGGATTTTATAGAAGCTTTCTTT. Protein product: CSARGRADFIEAFF.